This TCR beta chain comes out of a study of beta chain features in type 1 diabetes. Study-wide points: Type 1 diabetes patients had TCRB CDR3s that were shorter (moderately but significantly so) in all four CD4+ subsets. When VDJ junctions were examined, type 1 diabetes patients showed fewer insertions and more deletions. Naive, central memory and Treg TCRB repertoires seemed to resemble each other more closely in patients than they did in healthy donors.

Expressed TCRB transcripts got sequenced, as all isolated RNA was reverse transcribed. Only in-frame clones appear in the TCRdb table, and some are missing; sequencing was by immunoSEQ multiplex PCR. The sample carries 900,000 or so clones, 15% to 20% recorded once. Germline V CDR1 and CDR2: SGDLS, YYNGEE. With 0 bases removed from V and 6 bases from J, the gap between germline ends came to 10 bases. The CDR3 loop spans 14 amino acids. Central memory, naive, regulatory and stem cell-like memory CD4+ cells were sorted by CD45RO/CCR7/CD25/CD127/CD95/CD27. Worth noting for this clone: Its antigen is unidentified.

The V gene is TRBV9, the J gene TRBJ2-1; no reliable D call. The sequenced sample was naive CD4+ T cells from blood. This TCR came from a woman between 18 and 29 years old in good health. The CDR3 DNA reads TGTGCCAGCAGCGTAGAAGTCAGAGGCAATGAGCAGTTCTTC. Protein: CASSVEVRGNEQFF.